A selection of T cell receptor beta chains follows, all from one sample in a study of patients and donors after allogeneic stem cell transplantation. TCRdb used MiXCR to reprocess the RT-PCR reads, holding one entry per CDR3 protein. Among more than 850,000 distinct CDR3 sequences listed, 18% were seen once. Sequences were obtained from blood, either unsorted or a sorted T cell fraction (not recorded which). These receptors were obtained from a human donor who was either an allogeneic HSCT recipient or a stem cell or donor lymphocyte infusion donor (not recorded which). It is not recorded whose cells these are; they may come from a transplant donor. Each CDR3 is given with its conserved first and last residue. Fields, in order: J gene, clone size, D gene, V gene, CDR3 DNA, CDR3 protein. D genes are given only for firm matches. Rows give clone size only sometimes, using once, few, many, or a class for an expanded clone.

>TRBJ1-2|.|TRBD1|TRBV10-3
TGTGCCATCAAAGACAGGGGCCGAGACGATCCCAACTATGGCTACACCTTC
CAIKDRGRDDPNYGYTF
>TRBJ1-1|many|TRBD1|TRBV2
TGTGCCAGCAGAGGACAGGGACAGAACACTGAAGCTTTCTTT
CASRGQGQNTEAFF
>TRBJ2-7|few|.|TRBV27
TGTGCCAGCAGTTTTTATTCCGAGGGGAACTCCGAGCAGTACTTC
CASSFYSEGNSEQYF
>TRBJ1-1|.|.|TRBV5-1
TGCGCCAGCAGCCCCCCCGCCCGGACATCGAACACTGAAGCTTTCTTT
CASSPPARTSNTEAFF
>TRBJ1-4|.|.|TRBV18
TGTGCCAGCTCACCAGGACCCGCGCTCGGGGAAAAACTGTTTTTT
CASSPGPALGEKLFF
>TRBJ1-3|.|.|TRBV7-9
TGTGCCAGCAGCTTAGGCAGGTTCCCTGGAAACACCATATATTTT
CASSLGRFPGNTIYF
>TRBJ2-2|.|TRBD2|TRBV10-3
TGTGCCATCAGTCCGGGACTAGCGAACACCGGGGAGCTGTTTTTT
CAISPGLANTGELFF
>TRBJ2-1|.|TRBD2|TRBV2
TGTGCCAGCAGTGTCCCTAGCGGGACAAGCTCCTACAATGAGCAGTTCTTC
CASSVPSGTSSYNEQFF
>TRBJ1-1|few|.|TRBV29-1
TGCAGCGTTTTCGGGGGAGGAGTCACTGAAGCTTTCTTT
CSVFGGGVTEAFF
>TRBJ2-1|few|.|TRBV12-3/TRBV12-4
TGTGCCAGCAGCTACAGGACATACAATGAGCAGTTCTTC
CASSYRTYNEQFF
>TRBJ2-7|few|.|TRBV7-7
TGTGCCAGCAGCTTTAGAGAGGGATGGGAGCAGTACTTC
CASSFREGWEQYF
>TRBJ2-7|many|.|TRBV4-2
TGTGCCAGCAGCCAAGATAGGTCCCAGGGCGCCTACGAGCAGTACTTC
CASSQDRSQGAYEQYF
>TRBJ2-7|.|.|TRBV30
TGTGCCTGGAGTGAGGTTTCCTCCTACGAGCAGTACTTC
CAWSEVSSYEQYF
>TRBJ2-7|.|TRBD2|TRBV6-1
TGTGCCAGCAGCCCGATACTAGCGGCTTACTCCTACGAGCAGTACTTC
CASSPILAAYSYEQYF
>TRBJ1-4|many|.|TRBV29-1
TGCAGCGTTGAAGATCCCAGTTGGGAAAAACTGTTTTTT
CSVEDPSWEKLFF
>TRBJ2-2|few|TRBD2|TRBV7-8
TGTGCCAGCAGCTTCGAGAGGACTAGCTTTACAACCGGGGAGCTGTTTTTT
CASSFERTSFTTGELFF
>TRBJ1-1|few|.|TRBV9
TGTGCCAGCAGCCAGGACGGCGATAGCACTGAAGCTTTCTTT
CASSQDGDSTEAFF
>TRBJ2-1|.|TRBD2|TRBV13
TGTGCCAGCAGCTTAGTAGCGGGGACACACAATGAGCAGTTCTTC
CASSLVAGTHNEQFF
>TRBJ2-5|few|.|TRBV5-1
TGCGCCAGCAGCCCGACACCTACCCAAGAGACCCAGTACTTC
CASSPTPTQETQYF
>TRBJ2-2|.|.|TRBV5-1
TGCGCCAGCAGCTTTAGGGAGACGGGGGAGCTGTTTTTT
CASSFRETGELFF
>TRBJ2-2|few|.|TRBV21-1
TGTGCCAGCAGCAAAGGGGGAACAGGGGGCGCCACCGGGGAGCTGTTTTTT
CASSKGGTGGATGELFF
>TRBJ2-7|few|TRBD1|TRBV2
TGTGCCAGCAGTTGGGACAGGGGAGGCCTCCTGGGGCAGTACTTC
CASSWDRGGLLGQYF
>TRBJ1-1|.|.|TRBV11-1
TGTGCCAGCAGCTCCCCCACCAGAGGGGCGTTGGGGAACACTGAAGCTTTCTTT
CASSSPTRGALGNTEAFF
>TRBJ2-2|many|TRBD2|TRBV20-1
TGCAGTGCTAGAGGTCGGGAGGGCGCCGGGGAGCTGTTTTTT
CSARGREGAGELFF
>TRBJ2-4|few|.|TRBV5-1
TGCGCCAGCAGCTTGGAACAGGGTCGATCGAACATTCAGTACTTC
CASSLEQGRSNIQYF
>TRBJ2-5|many|.|TRBV4-1
TGCGCCAGCAGCCAAAAAGAGACCCAGTACTTC
CASSQKETQYF
>TRBJ2-5|.|TRBD1|TRBV10-3
TGTGCCATCAGCCCCAGGGGGACAGGGAAAGAGACCCAGTACTTC
CAISPRGTGKETQYF
>TRBJ1-5|few|.|TRBV12-3/TRBV12-4
TGTGCCAGCAGTTTATCGGGGGGCGACCAGCCCCAGCATTTT
CASSLSGGDQPQHF
>TRBJ2-7|.|.|TRBV29-1
TGCAGCGTTGGTAGCGACTCCTACGAGCAGTACTTC
CSVGSDSYEQYF
>TRBJ1-2|.|.|TRBV30
TGTGCCTGGAGTGTCCGAGGGATTAAAGCTAACTATGGCTACACCTTC
CAWSVRGIKANYGYTF
>TRBJ2-2|many|.|TRBV7-2
TGTGCCAGCAGCTTGGAATGGATGAACACCGGGGAGCTGTTTTTT
CASSLEWMNTGELFF
>TRBJ2-7|.|.|TRBV29-1
TGCAGCGTTTCCCGGGGAGTGAGCTCCTACGAGCAGTACTTC
CSVSRGVSSYEQYF
>TRBJ1-1|few|.|TRBV11-2
TGTGCCAGCAGCTTGACGTACACTGAAGCTTTCTTT
CASSLTYTEAFF
>TRBJ2-7|.|TRBD2|TRBV12-3/TRBV12-4
TGTGCCAGCAGTTTACCCAGGCGGGGGAACGAGCAGTACTTC
CASSLPRRGNEQYF
>TRBJ2-7|.|.|TRBV7-9
TGTGCCAGCAGCTCGCCCTCTCCCCTCTCGGTGGGCGAGCAGTACTTC
CASSSPSPLSVGEQYF
>TRBJ1-5|few|TRBD1|TRBV7-9
TGTGCCAGCAGCTTACCCGGGACAGGGGTTCAGCCCCAGCATTTT
CASSLPGTGVQPQHF
>TRBJ2-3|.|.|TRBV2
TGTGCCACGACAGTAATCCAAGATACGCAGTATTTT
CATTVIQDTQYF
>TRBJ2-1|.|.|TRBV11-2
TGTGCCAGCAGCTTAGGACGGGGGGCGCCGATTGATGAGCAGTTCTTC
CASSLGRGAPIDEQFF
>TRBJ2-7|.|TRBD2|TRBV9
TGTGCCAGCAGCGTACACCTAGCGGGAGTCAACGAGCAGTACTTC
CASSVHLAGVNEQYF
>TRBJ1-5|.|.|TRBV12-3/TRBV12-4
TGTGCCAGCAGTCCCACGGTAGAGCCCCAGCATTTT
CASSPTVEPQHF
>TRBJ1-6|few|.|TRBV6-2/TRBV6-3
TGTGCCAGCAAGAACAGGGACTACTCACCCCTCCACTTT
CASKNRDYSPLHF
>TRBJ2-3|few|TRBD1|TRBV27
TGTGCCAGCAGTTTGACAGGGATGCTTGGAGATACGCAGTATTTT
CASSLTGMLGDTQYF
>TRBJ2-5|few|.|TRBV25-1
TGTGCCAGCAGTGATGACAACTCCCGCAGGGCCCAGTACTTC
CASSDDNSRRAQYF
>TRBJ1-2|few|.|TRBV7-8
TGTGCCAGCAGTAATCCTAACTATGGCTACACCTTC
CASSNPNYGYTF
>TRBJ2-6|.|.|TRBV7-3
TGTGCCAGCAGACCGGACGAAATAACTGGGGCCAACGTCCTGACTTTC
CASRPDEITGANVLTF
>TRBJ1-5|few|TRBD1|TRBV30
TGTGCCTGGAGGCAAGGGACAGCACAGTCTCAGCCCCAGCATTTT
CAWRQGTAQSQPQHF
>TRBJ2-7|.|TRBD1|TRBV20-1
TGCAGTGCTAGTGGGGACAGGGGAATCGAGCAGTACTTC
CSASGDRGIEQYF
>TRBJ2-7|few|TRBD2|TRBV5-1
TGCGCCAGCAGCTCAACTAGCGGGAAAGACGAGCAGTACTTC
CASSSTSGKDEQYF
>TRBJ2-7|few|TRBD1|TRBV7-2
TGTGCCAGCAGCTTAGCCTCACTGGGACAGGGGGCGTACGAGCAGTACTTC
CASSLASLGQGAYEQYF
>TRBJ2-1|many|.|TRBV4-2
TGTGCCAGCAGCCAGGGGGGACTTGAACCCTACAATGAGCAGTTCTTC
CASSQGGLEPYNEQFF
>TRBJ2-1|few|.|TRBV4-1
TGCGCCAGCAGCCAAGTAATTAGCAATGAGCAGTTCTTC
CASSQVISNEQFF
>TRBJ1-1|.|.|TRBV28
TGTGCCAGCACCTACGGGCGCGCCACTGAAGCTTTCTTT
CASTYGRATEAFF
>TRBJ2-1|.|.|TRBV29-1
TGCAGCGTCCCGATCCGCGGGGATGAGCAGTTCTTC
CSVPIRGDEQFF
>TRBJ1-1|few|.|TRBV20-1
TGCAGTGCTAGAGAACTCGCGAAAATGAACACTGAAGCTTTCTTT
CSARELAKMNTEAFF
>TRBJ2-7|.|TRBD2|TRBV20-1
TGCAGTGCCCGAAAGACTAGCGGGAGGGCATACGAGCAGTACTTC
CSARKTSGRAYEQYF
>TRBJ2-7|few|.|TRBV12-3/TRBV12-4
TGTGCCAGCAGCATAAGGGATCGTTGGGACGAGCAGTACTTC
CASSIRDRWDEQYF
>TRBJ2-2|few|TRBD1|TRBV5-1
TGCGCCAGCAGCCCACGGGACAGGGAACTAAACACCGGGGAGCTGTTTTTT
CASSPRDRELNTGELFF
>TRBJ2-5|.|.|TRBV5-1
TGCGCCAGCAGCTACGACCCTCCTCCAGGGCAAGAGACCCAGTACTTC
CASSYDPPPGQETQYF
>TRBJ2-3|few|.|TRBV7-9
TGTGCCAGCAGCTCCCCCAGGGGTGGGACAGATACGCAGTATTTT
CASSSPRGGTDTQYF